The count of the clone carrying this T cell receptor beta chain is one. The sample carries other DNA sequences with the same CDR3. This record belongs to a study of shared clonotypes between healthy human individuals. Germline V lookup: CDR1 SEHNR, CDR2 FQNEAQ (reference sequence). The CDR3 has 13 amino acids. V lost 2 bases and J lost 5, with 9 bases in between. CD45RO-negative CD8 cells positively selected for CCR7 made up the naive population, which excluded terminally differentiated effector memory CD45RA+ cells. Each subset's genomic DNA was split evenly across several immunoSEQ plates. Sequencing used immunoSEQ multiplex PCR; TCRdb keeps in-frame clones, though not all of them. The table has roughly 600,000 clones, roughly 98% seen once.

This rearrangement joins TRBV7-9 to TRBJ2-5, with no clear D. Sequencing was performed on naive CD8+ T cells sorted from blood. This sequence was found in a man between 25 and 39 years old in good health. Here the CDR3 reads CASSLIERETQYF. The CDR3 region has the DNA TGTGCCAGCAGCTTAATAGAGAGGGAGACCCAGTACTTC.